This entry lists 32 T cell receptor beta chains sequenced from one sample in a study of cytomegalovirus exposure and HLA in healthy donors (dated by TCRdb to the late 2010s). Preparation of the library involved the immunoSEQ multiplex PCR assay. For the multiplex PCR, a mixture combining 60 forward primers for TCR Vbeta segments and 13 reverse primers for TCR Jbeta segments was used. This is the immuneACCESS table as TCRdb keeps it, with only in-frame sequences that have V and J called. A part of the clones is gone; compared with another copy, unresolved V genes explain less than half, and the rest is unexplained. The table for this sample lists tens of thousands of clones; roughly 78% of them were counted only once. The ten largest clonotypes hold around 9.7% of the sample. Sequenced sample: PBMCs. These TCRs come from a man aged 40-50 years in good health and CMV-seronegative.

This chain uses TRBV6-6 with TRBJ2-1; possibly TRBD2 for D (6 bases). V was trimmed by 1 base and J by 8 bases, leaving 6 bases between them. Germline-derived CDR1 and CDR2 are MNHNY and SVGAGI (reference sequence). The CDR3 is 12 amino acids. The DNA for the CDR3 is TGTGCCAGCAGTTACTGGGGGGATGAGCAGTTCTTC. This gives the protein CASSYWGDEQFF.

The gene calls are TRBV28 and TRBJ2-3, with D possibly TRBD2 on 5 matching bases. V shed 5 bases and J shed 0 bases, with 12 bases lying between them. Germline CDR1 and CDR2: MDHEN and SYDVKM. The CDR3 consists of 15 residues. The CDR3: CASSTPWTSTDTQYF. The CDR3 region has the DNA TGTGCCAGCAGTACCCCCTGGACTAGCACAGATACGCAGTATTTT.

CDR3 residues: CASSESGGANEQFF. The CDR3 nucleotides read TGTGCCAGCAGTGAAAGCGGGGGGGCCAATGAGCAGTTCTTC. The chain couples TRBV6-1 to TRBJ2-1; 10 bases match TRBD2. Per germline, CDR1 MNHNS and CDR2 SASEGT. The CDR3 is made up of 14 amino acids. V shed 2 bases, J shed 6 bases, and the junction held 1 base outside the gene matches.

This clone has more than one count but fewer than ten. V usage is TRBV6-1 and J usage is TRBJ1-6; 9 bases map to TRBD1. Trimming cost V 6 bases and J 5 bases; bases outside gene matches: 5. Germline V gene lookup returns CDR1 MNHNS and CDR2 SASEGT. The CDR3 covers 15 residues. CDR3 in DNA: TGTGCCAGCAGAACAGGGACAGGGAATAATTCACCCCTCCACTTT. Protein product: CASRTGTGNNSPLHF.

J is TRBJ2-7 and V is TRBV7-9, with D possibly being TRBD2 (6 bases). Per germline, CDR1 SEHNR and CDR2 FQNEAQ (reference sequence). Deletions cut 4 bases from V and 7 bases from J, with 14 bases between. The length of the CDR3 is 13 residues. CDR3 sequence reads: CASSWDLGGEQYF. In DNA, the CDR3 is TGTGCCAGCAGCTGGGACCTTGGGGGGGAGCAGTACTTC.

The CDR3 loop is CASSVATGGGAYQETQYF. CDR3 bases: TGTGCCAGCAGCGTAGCTACTGGGGGGGGCGCTTATCAAGAGACCCAGTACTTC. The J gene is TRBJ2-5, the V gene TRBV9; maybe TRBD2 (7 bases). The CDR3 is 18 residues long. The germline V gene encodes CDR1 SGDLS and CDR2 YYNGEE. Trimming left V 0 bases short and J 2 bases short, with 20 bases between.

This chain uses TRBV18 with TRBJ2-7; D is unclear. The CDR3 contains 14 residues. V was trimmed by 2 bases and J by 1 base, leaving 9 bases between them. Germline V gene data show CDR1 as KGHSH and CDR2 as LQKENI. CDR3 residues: CASSPLSQSYEQYF. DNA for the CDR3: TGTGCCAGCTCACCATTGTCACAGTCCTACGAGCAGTACTTC.

In nucleotides, the CDR3 is TGCGCCAGCAGCTTCGGCGGGAAGAACACCGGGGAGCTGTTTTTT. It codes for CASSFGGKNTGELFF. J is TRBJ2-2 and V is TRBV5-1; maybe TRBD2 (6 bases). Between the trimmed V and J ends, which lost 2 bases and 1 base, there was a span of 9 bases. Germline CDR1 SGHRS, CDR2 YFSETQ. The CDR3 length is 15 residues.

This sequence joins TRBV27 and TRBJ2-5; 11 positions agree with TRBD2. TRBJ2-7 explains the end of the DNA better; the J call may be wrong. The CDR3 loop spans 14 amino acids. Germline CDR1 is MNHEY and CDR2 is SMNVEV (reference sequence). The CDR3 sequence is CASTPLAGAYEQYF. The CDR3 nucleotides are TGTGCCAGCACCCCACTAGCGGGAGCCTACGAGCAGTACTTC.

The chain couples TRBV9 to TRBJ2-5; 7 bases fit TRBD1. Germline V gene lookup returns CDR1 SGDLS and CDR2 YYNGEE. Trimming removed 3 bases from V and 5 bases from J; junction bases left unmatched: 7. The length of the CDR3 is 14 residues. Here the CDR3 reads CASSEQDRLETQYF. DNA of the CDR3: TGTGCCAGCAGCGAGCAGGACAGGTTGGAGACCCAGTACTTC.

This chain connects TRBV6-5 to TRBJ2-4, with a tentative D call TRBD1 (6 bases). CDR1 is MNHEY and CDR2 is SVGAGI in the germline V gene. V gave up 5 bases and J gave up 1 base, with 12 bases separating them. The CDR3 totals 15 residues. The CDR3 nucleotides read TGTGCCAGCAGTCGTCAGGGGCTCGCCAAAAACATTCAGTACTTC. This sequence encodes CASSRQGLAKNIQYF.

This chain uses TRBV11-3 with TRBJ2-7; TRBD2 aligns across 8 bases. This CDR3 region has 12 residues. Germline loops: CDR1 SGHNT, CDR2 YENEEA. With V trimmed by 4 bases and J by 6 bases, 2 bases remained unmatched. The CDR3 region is CASSSAGGEQYF. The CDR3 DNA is TGTGCCAGCAGCTCCGCGGGGGGCGAGCAGTACTTC. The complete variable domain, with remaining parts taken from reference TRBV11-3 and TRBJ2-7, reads EAGVVQSPRYKIIEKKQPVAFWCNPISGHNTLYWYLQNLGQGPELLIRYENEEAVDDSQLPKDRFSAERLKGVDSTLKIQPAELGDSAVYLCASSSAGGEQYFGPGTRLTVT.

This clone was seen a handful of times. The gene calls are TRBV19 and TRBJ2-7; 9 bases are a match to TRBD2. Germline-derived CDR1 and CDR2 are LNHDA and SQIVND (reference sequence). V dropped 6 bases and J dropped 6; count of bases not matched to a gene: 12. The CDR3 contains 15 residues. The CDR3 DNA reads TGTGCCAGTAGCCCTCGTTTTAGCGGGAGTGGCGAGCAGTACTTC. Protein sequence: CASSPRFSGSGEQYF.

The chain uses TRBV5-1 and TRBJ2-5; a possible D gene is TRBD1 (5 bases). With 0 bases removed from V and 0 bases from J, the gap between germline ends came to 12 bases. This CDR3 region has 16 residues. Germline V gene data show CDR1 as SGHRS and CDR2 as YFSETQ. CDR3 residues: CASSLEGSSNQETQYF. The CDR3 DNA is TGCGCCAGCAGCTTGGAGGGGTCAAGCAACCAAGAGACCCAGTACTTC.

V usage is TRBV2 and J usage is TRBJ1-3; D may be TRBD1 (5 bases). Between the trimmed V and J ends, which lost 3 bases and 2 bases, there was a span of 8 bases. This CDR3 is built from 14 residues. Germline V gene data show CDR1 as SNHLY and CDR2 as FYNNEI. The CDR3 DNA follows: TGTGCCAGCAGTGAGCAGGGTCCTGGAAACACCATATATTTT. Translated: CASSEQGPGNTIYF.

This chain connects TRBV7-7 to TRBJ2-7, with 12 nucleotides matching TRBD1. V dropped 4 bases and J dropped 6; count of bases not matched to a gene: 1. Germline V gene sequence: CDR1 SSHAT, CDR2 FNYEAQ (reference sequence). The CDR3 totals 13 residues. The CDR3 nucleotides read TGTGCCAGCAGCTGGGGACAGGGGGCCGAGCAGTACTTC. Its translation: CASSWGQGAEQYF.

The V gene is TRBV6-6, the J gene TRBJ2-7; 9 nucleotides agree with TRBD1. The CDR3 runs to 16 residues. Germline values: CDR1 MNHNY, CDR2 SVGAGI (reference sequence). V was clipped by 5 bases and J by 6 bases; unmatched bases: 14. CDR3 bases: TGTGCCAGCAGTACCCCCGGGGGACAGGGATCGGGCGAGCAGTACTTC. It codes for CASSTPGGQGSGEQYF.

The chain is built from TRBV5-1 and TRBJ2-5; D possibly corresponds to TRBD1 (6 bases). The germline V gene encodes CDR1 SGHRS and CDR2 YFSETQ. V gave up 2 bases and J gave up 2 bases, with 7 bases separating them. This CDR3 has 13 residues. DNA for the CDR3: TGCGCCAGCAGCTTCGGACAGCAAGAGACCCAGTACTTC. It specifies CASSFGQQETQYF.

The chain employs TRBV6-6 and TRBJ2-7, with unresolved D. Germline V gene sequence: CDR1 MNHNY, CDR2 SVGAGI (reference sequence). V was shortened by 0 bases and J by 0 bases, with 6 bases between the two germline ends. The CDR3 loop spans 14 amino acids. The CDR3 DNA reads TGTGCCAGCAGTTACTCGGGCGCCTCCTACGAGCAGTACTTC. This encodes CASSYSGASYEQYF.

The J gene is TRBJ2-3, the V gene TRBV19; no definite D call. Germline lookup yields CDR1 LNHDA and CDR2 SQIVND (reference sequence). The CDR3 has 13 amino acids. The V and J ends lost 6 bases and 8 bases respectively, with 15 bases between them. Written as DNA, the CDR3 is TGTGCCAGTAGAGATGACCAGCGCGGTACGCAGTATTTT. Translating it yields CASRDDQRGTQYF.

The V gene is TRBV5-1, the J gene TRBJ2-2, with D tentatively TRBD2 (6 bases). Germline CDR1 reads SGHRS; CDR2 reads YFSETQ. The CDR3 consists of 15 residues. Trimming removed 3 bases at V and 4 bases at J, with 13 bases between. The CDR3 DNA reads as TGCGCCAGCAGCTGGAGCGGGTCTACCACCGGGGAGCTGTTTTTT. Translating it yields CASSWSGSTTGELFF.

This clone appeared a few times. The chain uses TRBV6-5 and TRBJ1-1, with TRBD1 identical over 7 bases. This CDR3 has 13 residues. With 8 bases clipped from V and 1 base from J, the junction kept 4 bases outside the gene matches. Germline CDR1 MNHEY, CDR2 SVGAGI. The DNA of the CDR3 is TGTGCCAGCTGGGGACAGCCGAACACTGAAGCTTTCTTT. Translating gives CASWGQPNTEAFF.

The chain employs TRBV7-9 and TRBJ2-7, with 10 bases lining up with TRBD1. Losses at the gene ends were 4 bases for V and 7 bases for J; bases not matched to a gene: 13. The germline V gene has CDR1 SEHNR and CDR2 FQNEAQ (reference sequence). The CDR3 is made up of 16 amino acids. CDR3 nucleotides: TGTGCCAGCAGCTCCCCTGGCGGACAGGGGGTTTGGGAGCAGTACTTC. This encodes CASSSPGGQGVWEQYF.

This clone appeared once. The CDR3 nucleotides are TGTGCCAGCAACCCTTCTAGGAGCTCCTACAATGAGCAGTTCTTC. Translated, it gives CASNPSRSSYNEQFF. The chain employs TRBV2 and TRBJ2-1; no firm D call. Germline V CDR1 and CDR2: SNHLY, FYNNEI. The CDR3 length is 15 residues. V lost 7 bases, J lost 0 bases, and 13 bases lay in between.

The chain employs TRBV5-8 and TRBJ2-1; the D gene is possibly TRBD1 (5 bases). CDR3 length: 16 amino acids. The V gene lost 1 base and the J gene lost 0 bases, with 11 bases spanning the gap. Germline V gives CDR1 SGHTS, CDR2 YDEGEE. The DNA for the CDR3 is TGTGCCAGCAGCTTGCAGGGATCAAGCTCCTACAATGAGCAGTTCTTC. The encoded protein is CASSLQGSSSYNEQFF.

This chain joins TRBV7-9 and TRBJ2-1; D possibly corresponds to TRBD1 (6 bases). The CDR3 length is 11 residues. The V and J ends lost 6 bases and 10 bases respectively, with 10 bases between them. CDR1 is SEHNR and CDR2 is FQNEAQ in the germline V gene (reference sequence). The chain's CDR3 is CASRDSQEQFF. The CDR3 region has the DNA TGTGCCAGCAGGGACAGTCAGGAGCAGTTCTTC.

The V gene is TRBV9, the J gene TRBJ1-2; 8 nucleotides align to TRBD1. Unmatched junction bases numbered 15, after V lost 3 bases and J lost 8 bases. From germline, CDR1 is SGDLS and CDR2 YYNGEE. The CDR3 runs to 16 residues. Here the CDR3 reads CASSAHLTGDVPGYTF. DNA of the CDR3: TGTGCCAGCAGCGCCCACCTGACAGGGGACGTTCCGGGCTACACCTTC.

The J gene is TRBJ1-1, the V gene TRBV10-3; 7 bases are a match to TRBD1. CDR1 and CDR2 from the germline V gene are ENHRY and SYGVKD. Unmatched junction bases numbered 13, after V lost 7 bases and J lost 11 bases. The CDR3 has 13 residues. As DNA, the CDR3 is TGTGCCATCAACGTCGAGAGACAGGGATCCGCTTTCTTT. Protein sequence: CAINVERQGSAFF.

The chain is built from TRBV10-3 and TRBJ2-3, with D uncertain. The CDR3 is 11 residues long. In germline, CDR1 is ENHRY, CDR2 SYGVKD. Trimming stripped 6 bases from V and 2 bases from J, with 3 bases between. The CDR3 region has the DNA TGTGCCATCAGGGCCACAGATACGCAGTATTTT. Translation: CAIRATDTQYF.

CDR3 nucleotides: TGTGCCAGCACCAAACGGGAGGGGGGTACTAACTATGGCTACACCTTC. Protein sequence: CASTKREGGTNYGYTF. V and J are TRBV5-4 and TRBJ1-2; D may be TRBD1 (6 bases). The V end was cut by 6 bases, the J end by 0 bases, with 18 bases between. This CDR3 is 16 amino acids long. CDR1 and CDR2 from the germline V gene are SGHNT and YYREEE (reference sequence).

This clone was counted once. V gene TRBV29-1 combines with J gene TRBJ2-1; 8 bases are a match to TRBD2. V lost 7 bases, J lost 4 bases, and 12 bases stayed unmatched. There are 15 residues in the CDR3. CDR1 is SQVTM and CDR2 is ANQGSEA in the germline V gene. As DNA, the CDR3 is TGCAGCGGCCTGGGAGGACTAGCCTTATACAATGAGCAGTTCTTC. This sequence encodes CSGLGGLALYNEQFF.

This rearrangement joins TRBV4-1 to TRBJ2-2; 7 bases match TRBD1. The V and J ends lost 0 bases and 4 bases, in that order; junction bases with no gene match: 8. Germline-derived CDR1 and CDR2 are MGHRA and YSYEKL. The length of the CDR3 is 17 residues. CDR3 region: CASSQEWGTASTGELFF. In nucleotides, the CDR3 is TGCGCCAGCAGCCAAGAATGGGGGACAGCTTCCACCGGGGAGCTGTTTTTT.